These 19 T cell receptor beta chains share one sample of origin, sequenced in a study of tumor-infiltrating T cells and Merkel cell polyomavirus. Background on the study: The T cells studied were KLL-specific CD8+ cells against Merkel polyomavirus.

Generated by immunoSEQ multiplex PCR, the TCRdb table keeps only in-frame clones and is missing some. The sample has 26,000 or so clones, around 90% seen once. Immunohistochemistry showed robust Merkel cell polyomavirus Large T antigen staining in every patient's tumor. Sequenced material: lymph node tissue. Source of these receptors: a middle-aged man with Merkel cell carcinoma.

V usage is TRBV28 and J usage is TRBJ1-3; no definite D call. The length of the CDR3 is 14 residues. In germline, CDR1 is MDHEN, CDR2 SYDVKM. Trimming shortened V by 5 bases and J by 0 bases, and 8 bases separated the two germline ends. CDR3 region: CASSPPYSGNTIYF. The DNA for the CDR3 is TGTGCCAGCAGTCCCCCCTACTCTGGAAACACCATATATTTT. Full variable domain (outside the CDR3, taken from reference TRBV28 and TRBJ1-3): DVKVTQSSRYLVKRTGEKVFLECVQDMDHENMFWYRQDPGLGLRLIYFSYDVKMKEKGDIPEGYSVSREKKERFSLILESASTNQTSMYLCASSPPYSGNTIYFGEGSWLTVV.

In DNA form, the CDR3 reads TGCGCCAGCAGCTTGGGACAGGACGGGGAGCTGTTTTTT. Amino acid sequence: CASSLGQDGELFF. The chain employs TRBV5-1 and TRBJ2-2; TRBD1 might be the D (6 bases). V dropped 0 bases and J dropped 7 bases, with 7 bases sitting between them. Germline V lookup: CDR1 SGHRS, CDR2 YFSETQ. The CDR3 totals 13 residues.

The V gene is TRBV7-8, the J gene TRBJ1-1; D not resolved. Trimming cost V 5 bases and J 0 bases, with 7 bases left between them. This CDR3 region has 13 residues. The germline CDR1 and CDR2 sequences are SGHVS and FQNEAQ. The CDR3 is CASSLRMNTEAFF. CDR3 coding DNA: TGTGCCAGCAGCCTCAGGATGAACACTGAAGCTTTCTTT.

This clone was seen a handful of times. CDR3 bases: TGTGCCAGCTCCCCTTCTCGGCGGGGGGGCCGGTCTGATACGCAGTATTTT. It specifies CASSPSRRGGRSDTQYF. The chain is built from TRBV18 and TRBJ2-3; 9 nucleotides agree with TRBD2. The length of the CDR3 is 17 residues. Trimming removed 6 bases from V and 6 bases from J; junction bases left unmatched: 16. CDR1 and CDR2 from the germline V gene are KGHSH and LQKENI.

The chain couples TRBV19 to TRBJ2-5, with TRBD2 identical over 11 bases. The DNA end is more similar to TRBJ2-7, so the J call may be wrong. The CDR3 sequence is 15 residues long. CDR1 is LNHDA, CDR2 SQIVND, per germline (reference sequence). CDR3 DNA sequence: TGTGCCAGTAGTCTGCCGGGACTAGCGGAATACGAGCAGTACTTC. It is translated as CASSLPGLAEYEQYF.

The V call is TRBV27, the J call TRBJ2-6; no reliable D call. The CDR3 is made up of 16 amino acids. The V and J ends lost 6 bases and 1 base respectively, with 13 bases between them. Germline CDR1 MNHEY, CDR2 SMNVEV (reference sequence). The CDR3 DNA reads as TGTGCCAGCAGGACTTTGGTGGCTTCTGGGGCCAACGTCCTGACTTTC. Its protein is CASRTLVASGANVLTF.

The CDR3 protein is CASSPGGRSYEQYF. The CDR3 bases are TGTGCCAGCTCACCAGGCGGTCGCTCCTACGAGCAGTACTTC. V usage is TRBV18 and J usage is TRBJ2-7; D is undetermined. Looked up from germline, CDR1 is KGHSH and CDR2 is LQKENI. Trimming cost V 2 bases and J 0 bases, with 8 bases left between them. The CDR3 length is 14 residues.

Here the CDR3 DNA reads TGTGCCAGCAGCCCCTCTCCTACTAGCGCGAACACCGGGGAGCTGTTTTTT. The encoded protein is CASSPSPTSANTGELFF. V is TRBV4-2 and J is TRBJ2-2; 7 nucleotides line up with TRBD2. There are 17 residues in the CDR3. Germline trimming cut 4 bases from V and 0 bases from J; bases unmatched to any gene: 8. Germline CDR1 LGHNA, CDR2 YNFKEQ.

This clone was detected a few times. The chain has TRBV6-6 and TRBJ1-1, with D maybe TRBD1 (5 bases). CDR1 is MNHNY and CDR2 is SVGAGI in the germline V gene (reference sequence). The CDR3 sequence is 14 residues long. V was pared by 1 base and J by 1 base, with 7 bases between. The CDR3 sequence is CASSYLQGNTEAFF. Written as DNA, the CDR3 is TGTGCCAGCAGTTACTTGCAGGGGAACACTGAAGCTTTCTTT.

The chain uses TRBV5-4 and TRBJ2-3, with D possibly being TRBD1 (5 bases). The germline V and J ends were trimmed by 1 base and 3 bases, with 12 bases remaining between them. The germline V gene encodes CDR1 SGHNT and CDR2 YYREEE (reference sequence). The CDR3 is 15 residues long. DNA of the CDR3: TGTGCCAGCAGCTTGAACAGGTTAGGAACAGATACGCAGTATTTT. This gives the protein CASSLNRLGTDTQYF.

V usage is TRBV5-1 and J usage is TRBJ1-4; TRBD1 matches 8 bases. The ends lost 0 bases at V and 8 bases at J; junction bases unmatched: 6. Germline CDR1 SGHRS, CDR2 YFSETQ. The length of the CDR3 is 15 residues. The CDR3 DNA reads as TGCGCCAGCAGCTTGGAGCCAGGGACAGGCGAAAAACTGTTTTTT. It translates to CASSLEPGTGEKLFF.

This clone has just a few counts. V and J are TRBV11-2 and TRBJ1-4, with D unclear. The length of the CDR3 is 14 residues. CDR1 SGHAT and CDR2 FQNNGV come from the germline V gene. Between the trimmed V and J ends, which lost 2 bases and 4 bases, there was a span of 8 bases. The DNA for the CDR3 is TGTGCCAGCAGCTTACCCGGACTTAATGAAAAACTGTTTTTT. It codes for CASSLPGLNEKLFF.

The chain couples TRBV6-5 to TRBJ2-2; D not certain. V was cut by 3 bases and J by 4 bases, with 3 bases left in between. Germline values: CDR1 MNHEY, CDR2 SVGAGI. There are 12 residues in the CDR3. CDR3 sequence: CASSYRTGELFF. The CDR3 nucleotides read TGTGCCAGCAGTTATCGCACCGGGGAGCTGTTTTTT.

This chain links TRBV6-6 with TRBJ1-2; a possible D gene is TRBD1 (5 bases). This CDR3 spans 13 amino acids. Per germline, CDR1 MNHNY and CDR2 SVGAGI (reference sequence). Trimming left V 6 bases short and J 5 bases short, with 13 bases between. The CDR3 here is CASSRGGDYGYTF. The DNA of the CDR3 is TGTGCCAGCAGCCGGGGGGGGGATTATGGCTACACCTTC.

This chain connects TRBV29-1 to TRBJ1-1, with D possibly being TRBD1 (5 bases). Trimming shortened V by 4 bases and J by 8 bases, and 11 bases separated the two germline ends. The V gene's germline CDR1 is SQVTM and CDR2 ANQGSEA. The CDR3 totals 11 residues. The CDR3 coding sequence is TGCAGCGTTGGTTCAAGACAGGAAGCTTTCTTT. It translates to CSVGSRQEAFF.

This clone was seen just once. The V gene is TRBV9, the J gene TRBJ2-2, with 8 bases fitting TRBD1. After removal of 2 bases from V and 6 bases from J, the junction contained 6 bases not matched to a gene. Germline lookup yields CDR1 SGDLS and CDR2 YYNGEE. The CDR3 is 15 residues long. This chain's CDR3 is CASSVRGLGAGELFF. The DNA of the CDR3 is TGTGCCAGCAGCGTCAGGGGGCTGGGGGCCGGGGAGCTGTTTTTT.

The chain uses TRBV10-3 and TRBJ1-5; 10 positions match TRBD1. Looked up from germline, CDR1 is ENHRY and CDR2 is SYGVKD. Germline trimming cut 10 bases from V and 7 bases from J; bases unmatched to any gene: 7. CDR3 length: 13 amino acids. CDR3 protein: CATATGGVQPQHF. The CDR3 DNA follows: TGTGCCACCGCGACAGGGGGCGTGCAGCCCCAGCATTTT.

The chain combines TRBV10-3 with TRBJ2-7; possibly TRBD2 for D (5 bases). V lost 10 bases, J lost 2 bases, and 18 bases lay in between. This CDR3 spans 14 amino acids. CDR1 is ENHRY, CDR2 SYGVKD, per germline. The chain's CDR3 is CATKAPDGTYEQYF. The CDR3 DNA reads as TGTGCCACAAAAGCCCCTGACGGGACCTACGAGCAGTACTTC.

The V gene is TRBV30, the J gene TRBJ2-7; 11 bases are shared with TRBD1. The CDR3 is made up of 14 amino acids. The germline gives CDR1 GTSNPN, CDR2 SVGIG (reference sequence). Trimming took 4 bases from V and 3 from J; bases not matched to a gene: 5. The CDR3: CAWNQGTGGYEQYF. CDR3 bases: TGTGCCTGGAATCAAGGGACAGGGGGCTACGAGCAGTACTTC.